This T cell receptor beta chain was observed in a study of T cell changes during pregnancy in multiple sclerosis. TCRdb's table, derived via immunoSEQ multiplex PCR, lists solely in-frame clones and lacks some. The repertoire has approximately 52,000 clones, roughly 90% of them found once; the top ten carry 0.45% to 0.6%. Trimming took 4 bases from V and 3 from J, leaving 12 bases between them. CDR3 size: 14 residues. CDR1 is SEHNR, CDR2 FQNEAQ, per germline (reference sequence). The sample was CD4+ T cells from peripheral blood mononuclear cells, taken after pregnancy. This chain uses TRBV7-9 with TRBJ2-5; tentative D call: TRBD2 (6 bases). The TCR sequence derives from a female donor with multiple sclerosis, enrolled in a pregnancy study. The CDR3 DNA reads TGTGCCAGCAGCTCTTGGCGGGACGAAGAGACCCAGTACTTC. Its protein product is CASSSWRDEETQYF.